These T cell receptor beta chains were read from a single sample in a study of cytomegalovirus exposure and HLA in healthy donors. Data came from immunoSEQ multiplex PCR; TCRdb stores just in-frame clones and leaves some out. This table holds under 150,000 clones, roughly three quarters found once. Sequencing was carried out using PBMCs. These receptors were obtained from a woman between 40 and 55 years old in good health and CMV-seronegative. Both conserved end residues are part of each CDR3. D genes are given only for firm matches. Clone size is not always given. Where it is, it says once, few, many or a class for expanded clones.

CDR3 protein: CASGPSGQETQYF
CDR3 DNA: TGTGCTAGTGGGCCTAGCGGCCAAGAGACCCAGTACTTC
D gene: TRBD2
clone size: NA
J gene: TRBJ2-5
V gene: TRBV12-5

CDR3 protein: CASKTVMNTEAFF
CDR3 DNA: TGTGCCAGTAAGACAGTCATGAACACTGAAGCTTTCTTT
D gene: NA
clone size: NA
J gene: TRBJ1-1
V gene: TRBV19

CDR3 protein: CASSLGQGASGELFF
CDR3 DNA: TGTGCCAGCAGCCTGGGACAGGGGGCCTCCGGGGAGCTGTTTTTT
D gene: TRBD1
clone size: NA
J gene: TRBJ2-2
V gene: TRBV7-9

CDR3 protein: CASSPGTALNSPLHF
CDR3 DNA: TGTGCCAGCAGCCCCGGGACAGCGCTCAATTCACCCCTCCACTTT
D gene: TRBD1
clone size: NA
J gene: TRBJ1-6
V gene: TRBV7-8

CDR3 protein: CASSLGPAGGSYEQYF
CDR3 DNA: TGTGCCAGCAGCTTAGGCCCAGCGGGAGGCTCCTACGAGCAGTACTTC
D gene: TRBD2
clone size: once
J gene: TRBJ2-7
V gene: TRBV7-8

CDR3 protein: CASSISSGRRSAQYF
CDR3 DNA: TGTGCCAGTAGTATTTCGAGCGGGCGTCGCTCGGCCCAGTACTTC
D gene: NA
clone size: NA
J gene: TRBJ2-5
V gene: TRBV19

CDR3 protein: CSVGGGPSNSPLHF
CDR3 DNA: TGCAGCGTTGGAGGGGGCCCCTCTAATTCACCCCTCCACTTT
D gene: TRBD1
clone size: once
J gene: TRBJ1-6
V gene: TRBV29-1

CDR3 protein: CASSIGQGRTTEAFF
CDR3 DNA: TGCGCCAGCAGCATCGGACAGGGGAGGACCACTGAAGCTTTCTTT
D gene: TRBD1
clone size: NA
J gene: TRBJ1-1
V gene: TRBV5-1

CDR3 protein: CASSILSGGRTGELFF
CDR3 DNA: TGTGCCAGTAGTATCCTCTCCGGGGGGCGCACCGGGGAGCTGTTTTTT
D gene: NA
clone size: NA
J gene: TRBJ2-2
V gene: TRBV19

CDR3 protein: CASSLSGWGRTDTQYF
CDR3 DNA: TGCGCCAGCAGCTTGAGCGGGTGGGGCCGGACAGATACGCAGTATTTT
D gene: NA
clone size: few
J gene: TRBJ2-3
V gene: TRBV5-1

CDR3 protein: CASSRVGQGARNTEAFF
CDR3 DNA: TGCGCCAGCAGCCGAGTCGGACAGGGGGCTCGAAACACTGAAGCTTTCTTT
D gene: TRBD1
clone size: NA
J gene: TRBJ1-1
V gene: TRBV5-1

CDR3 protein: CASSLRLAGNSYNEQFF
CDR3 DNA: TGTGCCAGCAGCTTACGTCTAGCGGGAAACTCCTACAATGAGCAGTTCTTC
D gene: TRBD2
clone size: NA
J gene: TRBJ2-1
V gene: TRBV5-6

CDR3 protein: CASSEGPRNYGYTF
CDR3 DNA: TGTGCCAGCAGTGAAGGGCCCCGTAACTATGGCTACACCTTC
D gene: NA
clone size: NA
J gene: TRBJ1-2
V gene: TRBV6-1

CDR3 protein: CASSLVPGQGGADTQYF
CDR3 DNA: TGTGCCAGCAGCTTAGTTCCTGGGCAGGGTGGTGCAGATACGCAGTATTTT
D gene: NA
clone size: NA
J gene: TRBJ2-3
V gene: TRBV11-2

CDR3 protein: CASTLGGTTARETQYF
CDR3 DNA: TGTGCCAGCACCTTAGGTGGAACGACGGCTAGAGAGACCCAGTACTTC
D gene: NA
clone size: NA
J gene: TRBJ2-5
V gene: TRBV13

CDR3 protein: CASTQDYNSPLHF
CDR3 DNA: TGTGCCAGCACCCAGGACTATAATTCACCCCTCCACTTT
D gene: NA
clone size: NA
J gene: TRBJ1-6
V gene: TRBV6-6

CDR3 protein: CASSLGGDSYDNSPLHF
CDR3 DNA: TGCGCCAGCAGCTTGGGGGGGGACAGTTACGATAATTCACCCCTCCACTTT
D gene: TRBD1
clone size: NA
J gene: TRBJ1-6
V gene: TRBV5-1